This T cell receptor beta chain was identified during a study of T cell repertoires in cytomegalovirus infection. Background on the study: Public TCR beta signatures were indicative of both CMV infection and a matching HLA type.

TCRdb processed the reads anew with MiXCR; each CDR3 protein has one entry. The sample holds about 740,000 distinct CDR3 sequences, approximately 34% seen once. There are 16 residues in the CDR3. V lost 3 bases and J lost 6, with 18 bases in between. Germline CDR1 reads KGHDR; CDR2 reads SFDVKD. This clonotype has a count of ten or more. V and J are TRBV24-1 and TRBJ2-3, with D possibly matching TRBD2 (5 bases). The sequencing sample was made of PBMCs. This clonotype was obtained from a human donor in good health (CMV status not recorded). Some clones in this sample may be carry-over from other donors' samples. CDR3 bases: TGTGCCACCAGTGATATCGGGATAGGGAGTGGTGATACGCAGTATTTT. Translation: CATSDIGIGSGDTQYF.